The 4 T cell receptor beta chains reported below all come from one sample, sequenced in a study of shared clonotypes between healthy human individuals (dated by TCRdb to the early 2020s). The library was built by means of the immunoSEQ multiplex PCR assay. Held by TCRdb, this immuneACCESS table contains in-frame sequences only and omits some clones. Under half of the omission traces to an unresolved V gene where checked; the cause of the rest is unknown. The sample table holds 2 million to 3 million clones, of which around nine tenths were seen once. The top ten clones comprise 0.13% to 0.15% of the sample. Sequences were obtained from naive CD4+ T cells sorted from blood. In the paper's terms, the cell subset or site label means: CD45RA+ positively selected. The receptors were gathered from a man between 18 and 35 years old in good health.

The sample holds one count of this clone. This chain joins TRBV7-9 and TRBJ2-1; TRBD1 matches at 8 bases. The ends lost 4 bases at V and 8 bases at J; junction bases unmatched: 4. Germline assignment: CDR1 SEHNR and CDR2 FQNEAQ (reference sequence). The CDR3 contains 13 residues. The chain's CDR3 is CASSSPGQDEQFF. The CDR3 DNA follows: TGTGCCAGCAGCTCGCCGGGACAGGATGAGCAGTTCTTC.

CDR3 DNA sequence: TGTGCCAGCACCCGAACCCGACCAGCCAACACTGAAGCTTTCTTT. Its protein product is CASTRTRPANTEAFF. The V and J genes are TRBV28 and TRBJ1-1, with no clear D. Germline lookup yields CDR1 MDHEN and CDR2 SYDVKM. V was pared by 7 bases and J by 2 bases, with 17 bases between. The CDR3 is 15 amino acids.

The chain recombines TRBV21-1 with TRBJ1-4; TRBD1 reflects the table's D call only, with no check against the DNA. TRBV21-1 represents a pseudogene. The CDR3 is 13 amino acids. The CDR3: CASPGREGEKLFF. CDR3 bases: TGTGCCAGCCCGGGCAGGGAAGGTGAAAAACTGTTTTTT.

J is TRBJ2-7 and V is TRBV11-2; 9 positions match TRBD1. CDR3 length: 17 amino acids. Germline V gives CDR1 SGHAT, CDR2 FQNNGV. Trimming at V came to 5 bases and at J to 0 bases, leaving 11 bases not matched to a gene. CDR3 sequence reads: CASSPVDRGISSYEQYF. DNA of the CDR3: TGTGCCAGCAGCCCGGTAGACAGGGGGATAAGCTCCTACGAGCAGTACTTC.